Sequencing of this TCR beta chain was carried out in a study of blood T cell repertoires in COVID-19. V was pared by 6 bases and J by 7 bases, with 22 bases between. The CDR3 length is 17 residues. Germline V gives CDR1 LGHDT, CDR2 YNNKEL (reference sequence). Libraries were prepared by immunoSEQ multiplex PCR; TCRdb keeps only in-frame clonotypes and omits some of them. This table holds nearly 250,000 clones, roughly 82% found once. This chain joins TRBV3-1 (or the pseudogene TRBV3-2) and TRBJ1-6, with a tentative D call TRBD1 (5 bases). Specimen: PBMCs or T cells enriched from blood (not recorded which). The sequence came from a woman in her 50s who had recovered from COVID-19. CDR3 nucleotide sequence: TGTGCCAGCAGTCGCTCCGTCGACAGCCTGGAAAATTCACCCCTCCACTTT. Protein product: CASSRSVDSLENSPLHF.